The clone carrying this T cell receptor (beta chain) was detected ten times or more. Antigen specificity is unknown. Attached unique molecular identifiers marked individual cDNA molecules. TCRdb reprocessed the 5' RACE reads with MiXCR, giving one entry per CDR3 protein. Found here are 50,000 to 60,000 distinct CDR3 sequences, 6.2% of them singletons; the top ten hold over 3.5%. The CDR3 sequence is 15 residues long. The V gene lost 5 bases and the J gene lost 1 base, with 15 bases spanning the gap. Looked up from germline, CDR1 is SGHRS and CDR2 is YFSETQ. The data are from a study of early T cells in non-severe SARS-CoV-2 infection. Overall study context: Chains were not paired, and sequencing was done on bulk RNA from unsorted whole blood.

Findings of the study overall: Anti-spike CD8 specificities were favored by VDJdb matching, whose results missed private and CD4 specificities.

This clonotype originated in an adult who was a healthcare worker with PCR-confirmed SARS-CoV-2 infection or an uninfected control (not recorded which). The sequenced sample consisted of whole blood. The chain couples TRBV5-1 to TRBJ1-1; weak D call: TRBD1 (6 bases). The chain's CDR3 is CASSRGSTGNTEAFF. CDR3 DNA sequence: TGCGCCAGCAGTCGGGGGTCGACAGGGAACACTGAAGCTTTCTTT.